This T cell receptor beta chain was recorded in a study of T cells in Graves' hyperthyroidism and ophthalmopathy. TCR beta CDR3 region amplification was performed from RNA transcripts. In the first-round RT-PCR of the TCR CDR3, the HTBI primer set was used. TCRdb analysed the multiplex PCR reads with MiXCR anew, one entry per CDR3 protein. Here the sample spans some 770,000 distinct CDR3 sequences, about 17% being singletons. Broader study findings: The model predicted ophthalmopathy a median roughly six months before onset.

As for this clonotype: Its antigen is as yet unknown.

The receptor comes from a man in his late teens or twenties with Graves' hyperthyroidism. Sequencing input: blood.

The CDR3 region has the DNA TGTGCCAGCAGTGAGAGGGGGCACGGGGAGCTGTTTTTT. Protein product: CASSERGHGELFF. The chain employs TRBV2 and TRBJ2-2, with 7 bases that match TRBD1. This CDR3 comprises 13 residues. Germline CDR1 SNHLY, CDR2 FYNNEI. The J segment lost 7 bases and the V segment lost 3 bases, leaving 2 bases of the junction unmatched.